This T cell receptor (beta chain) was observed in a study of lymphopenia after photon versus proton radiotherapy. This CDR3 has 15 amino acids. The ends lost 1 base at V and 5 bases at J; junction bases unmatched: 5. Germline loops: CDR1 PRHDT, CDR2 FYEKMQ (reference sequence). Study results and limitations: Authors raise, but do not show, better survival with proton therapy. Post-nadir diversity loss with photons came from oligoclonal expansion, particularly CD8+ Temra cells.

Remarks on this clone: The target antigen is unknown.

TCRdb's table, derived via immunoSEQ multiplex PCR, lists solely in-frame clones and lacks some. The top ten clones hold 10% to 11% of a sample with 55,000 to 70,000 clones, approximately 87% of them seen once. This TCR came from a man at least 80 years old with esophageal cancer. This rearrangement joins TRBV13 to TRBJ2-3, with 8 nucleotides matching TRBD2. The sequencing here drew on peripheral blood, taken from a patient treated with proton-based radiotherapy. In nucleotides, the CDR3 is TGTGCCAGCAGCTTAGAAGCGGGGGAGGGAGATACGCAGTATTTT. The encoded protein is CASSLEAGEGDTQYF.